The 2 T cell receptor beta chains in this list originate from one sample, sequenced in a study of graft-versus-host responses after intestinal transplantation. Sequenced by immunoSEQ multiplex PCR; TCRdb stores in-frame clones only, minus some. The sample has tens of thousands of clones, 55% to 60% seen once. This specimen consisted of alloreactive CD4+ T cells from a mixed lymphocyte reaction culture, obtained before intestinal transplant. Subset defined: CFSE-low proliferating T cells sorted from roughly six-day pre-transplant mixed lymphocyte reaction (GvH or HvG direction). The receptors were sampled from a human patient who received an intestinal transplant.

V gene TRBV7-3 combines with J gene TRBJ2-5, with TRBD1 matching over 9 bases. The CDR3 extends over 13 amino acids. J gave up 4 bases and V 4 bases, and 1 base lay outside the gene matches. Germline CDR1 SGHTA, CDR2 FQGTGA. As DNA, the CDR3 is TGTGCCAGCAGCTCGGACAGGGGAGAGACCCAGTACTTC. Protein sequence: CASSSDRGETQYF. The whole variable domain, remainder taken from reference TRBV7-3 and TRBJ2-5, is GAGVSQTPSNKVTEKGKYVELRCDPISGHTALYWYRQSLGQGPEFLIYFQGTGAADDSGLPNDRFFAVRPEGSVSTLKIQRTERGDSAVYLCASSSDRGETQYFGPGTRLLVL.

This chain joins TRBV5-1 and TRBJ2-3; tentative D call: TRBD2 (6 bases). Looked up from germline, CDR1 is SGHRS and CDR2 is YFSETQ. The CDR3 runs to 13 residues. V was clipped by 4 bases and J by 0 bases, with 6 bases between them. The CDR3 DNA sequence: TGCGCCAGCAGCAGCGGGAGCACAGATACGCAGTATTTT. Residues: CASSSGSTDTQYF.